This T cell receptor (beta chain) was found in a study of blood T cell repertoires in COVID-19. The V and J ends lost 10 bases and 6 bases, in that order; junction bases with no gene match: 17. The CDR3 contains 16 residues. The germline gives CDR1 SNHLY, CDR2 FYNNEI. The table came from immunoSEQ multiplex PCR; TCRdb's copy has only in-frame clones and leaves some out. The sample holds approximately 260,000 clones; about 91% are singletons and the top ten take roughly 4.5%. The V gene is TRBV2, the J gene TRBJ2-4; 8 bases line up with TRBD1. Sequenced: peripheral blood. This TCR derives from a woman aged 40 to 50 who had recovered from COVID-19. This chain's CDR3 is CATQGQALRWGNIQYF. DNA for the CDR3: TGTGCCACCCAGGGACAGGCCCTCCGGTGGGGAAACATTCAGTACTTC.